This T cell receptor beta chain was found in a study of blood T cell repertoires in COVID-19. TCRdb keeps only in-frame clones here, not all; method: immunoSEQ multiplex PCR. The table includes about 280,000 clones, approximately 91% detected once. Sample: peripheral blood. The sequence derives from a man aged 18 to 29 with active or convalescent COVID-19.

CDR3: CASSSTGLIYGYTF. CDR3 bases: TGTGCCAGCAGCTCGACAGGGTTGATCTATGGCTACACCTTC. The chain employs TRBV7-9 and TRBJ1-2, with 7 bases matching TRBD1. Germline CDR1 reads SEHNR; CDR2 reads FQNEAQ (reference sequence). This CDR3 region has 14 residues. Unmatched junction bases numbered 6, after V lost 4 bases and J lost 4 bases.